Following are 27 T cell receptor beta chains from one sample sequenced in a study of T-cell reconstitution after alpha-beta-depleted transplantation in children. A library of TCRbeta sequences, prepared with unique molecular identifiers, was generated. One entry per CDR3 protein, called by TCRdb with MiXCR from the PCR reads. The sample has about a million distinct CDR3 sequences, about 29% seen once; the top ten hold 25% to 35%. The sample here was PBMCs, mostly from graft donor cells, taken 360 days after TCRalphabeta/CD19-depleted stem cell transplant. The receptor set was obtained from a boy under two years old who had a stem cell transplant for SCID, so the T cells may come from the graft donor.

This clonotype was found a few times. V gene TRBV29-1 combines with J gene TRBJ1-1; 8 nucleotides agree with TRBD1. Germline CDR1 reads SQVTM; CDR2 reads ANQGSEA. The CDR3 spans 13 residues. V shed 8 bases, J shed 6 bases, and the junction held 11 bases outside the gene matches. CDR3 in DNA: TGCAGCACCGGACAGGGTGGTGTCTCTGAAGCTTTCTTT. This codes for CSTGQGGVSEAFF.

This clonotype was found many times. This sequence joins TRBV5-1 and TRBJ2-7, with D perhaps matching TRBD1 or TRBD2 (5 bases each). Germline V gene lookup returns CDR1 SGHRS and CDR2 YFSETQ. The CDR3 runs to 13 residues. V shed 3 bases and J shed 2 bases, with 9 bases lying between them. This CDR3 is CASSWDGTYEQYF. The CDR3 DNA follows: TGCGCCAGCAGCTGGGACGGTACCTACGAGCAGTACTTC.

The rearrangement links TRBV20-1 to TRBJ2-3, with a tentative D call TRBD2 (7 bases). V lost 6 bases and J lost 2, with 15 bases in between. Per germline, CDR1 DFQATT and CDR2 SNEGSKA (reference sequence). The CDR3 is made up of 14 amino acids. CDR3 loop: CSAGGRGYTDTQYF. The CDR3 DNA reads TGCAGTGCAGGGGGGCGGGGGTACACAGATACGCAGTATTTT.

With respect to this clonotype: Being one base from a much bigger clone, this may be a read error. As the CDR3 is not closed by the conserved phenylalanine or tryptophan, this likely results from a read error. DNA of the CDR3: TGTGCCAGCAGTAGTGGACAAGAGACCCAGTACCTC. This codes for CASSSGQETQYL. The rearrangement uses TRBV2 and TRBJ2-5; unclear D gene. Deletions cut 5 bases from V and 2 bases from J, with 6 bases between. Germline CDR1 is SNHLY and CDR2 is FYNNEI. The CDR3 extends over 12 amino acids.

The J gene is TRBJ2-3, the V gene TRBV12-3 or TRBV12-4; TRBD2 aligns across 10 bases. V gave up 6 bases and J gave up 6 bases; unmatched junction bases: 3. The CDR3 extends over 13 amino acids. The CDR3 nucleotides read TGTGCCAGCAGCGGACTAGCGGAGGATACGCAGTATTTT. Its translation is CASSGLAEDTQYF.

V and J are TRBV9 and TRBJ2-7, with D tentatively TRBD1 (5 bases). V shed 4 bases and J shed 3 bases, with 11 bases lying between them. The CDR3 has 13 residues. The germline gives CDR1 SGDLS, CDR2 YYNGEE. DNA of the CDR3: TGTGCCAGCAGCTTCGACCAGGGCTACGAGCAGTACTTC. This sequence encodes CASSFDQGYEQYF.

This clonotype was observed a few times. The genes are TRBV12-3 or TRBV12-4 and TRBJ2-1; 10 bases line up with TRBD2. CDR3 length equals 19 residues. J was trimmed by 1 base and V by 3 bases; bases with no gene match: 12. This chain's CDR3 is CASSFSLSGGIESYNEQFF. CDR3 in DNA: TGTGCCAGCAGTTTTTCGCTTAGCGGGGGGATTGAGTCCTACAATGAGCAGTTCTTC.

The chain has TRBV5-5 and TRBJ1-3, with 9 bases fitting TRBD1. The germline gives CDR1 SGHKS, CDR2 YYEKEE (reference sequence). Trimming took 3 bases from V and 4 from J; bases not matched to a gene: 11. The CDR3 runs to 17 residues. The CDR3 protein is CASSSSGTGRAGNTIYF. The CDR3 DNA reads TGTGCCAGCAGCTCCTCCGGGACAGGGCGTGCGGGAAACACCATATATTTT.

This sequence joins TRBV29-1 and TRBJ2-1, with TRBD2 as a possible D gene (5 bases). The V end was cut by 6 bases, the J end by 2 bases, with 11 bases between. CDR3 length equals 13 residues. CDR1 SQVTM and CDR2 ANQGSEA come from the germline V gene. The CDR3 loop reads CSVPTGAYNEQFF. CDR3 DNA: TGCAGCGTCCCCACCGGGGCCTACAATGAGCAGTTCTTC.

This clonotype was seen more than once but under ten times. V usage is TRBV29-1 and J usage is TRBJ2-3; the D is unclear. Trimming removed 4 bases from V and 0 bases from J, with 2 bases in between. This CDR3 has 11 amino acids. The germline CDR1 and CDR2 sequences are SQVTM and ANQGSEA. The CDR3 DNA follows: TGCAGCGTTGTTAGCACAGATACGCAGTATTTT. Protein sequence: CSVVSTDTQYF.

This chain connects TRBV15 to TRBJ2-5; 9 positions agree with TRBD2. J gave up 5 bases and V 2 bases, and 6 bases lay outside the gene matches. CDR1 is LNHNV, CDR2 YYDKDF, per germline (reference sequence). The CDR3 is 15 amino acids. CDR3 sequence: CATSRPRGGEETQYF. In DNA, the CDR3 is TGTGCCACCAGCAGACCTCGCGGGGGGGAGGAGACCCAGTACTTC.

This clonotype was picked up many times. The chain couples TRBV28 to TRBJ2-1; D ambiguous. Between the trimmed V and J ends, which lost 4 bases and 0 bases, there was a span of 7 bases. This CDR3 has 14 residues. The germline V gene encodes CDR1 MDHEN and CDR2 SYDVKM. The CDR3 DNA reads as TGTGCCAGCAGTTCCCTTGCCTCCTACAATGAGCAGTTCTTC. Translated: CASSSLASYNEQFF.

This clonotype was counted between two and nine times. V usage is TRBV20-1 and J usage is TRBJ2-1; 9 bases agree with TRBD1. This CDR3 comprises 14 residues. The junction had 4 bases not matched to a gene; V was cut back by 3 bases and J by 4 bases. Germline V gives CDR1 DFQATT, CDR2 SNEGSKA (reference sequence). CDR3 DNA: TGCAGTGCTAGTGGGACAGGGTCATACAATGAGCAGTTCTTC. As protein: CSASGTGSYNEQFF.

The sample holds a few counts of this clonotype. V usage is TRBV9 and J usage is TRBJ2-3; 8 bases map to TRBD2. The junction had 7 bases not matched to a gene; V was cut back by 4 bases and J by 0 bases. Looked up from germline, CDR1 is SGDLS and CDR2 is YYNGEE. This CDR3 spans 16 amino acids. The DNA of the CDR3 is TGTGCCAGCAGCACCCCGGGGGGGCAAAGCACAGATACGCAGTATTTT. Encoded protein: CASSTPGGQSTDTQYF.

The rearrangement links TRBV6-2 or TRBV6-3 to TRBJ2-1; TRBD2 might be the D (6 bases). This CDR3 has 14 amino acids. The V and J ends lost 6 bases and 8 bases respectively, with 17 bases between them. Germline V lookup: CDR1 MNHEY, CDR2 SVGEGT. CDR3 protein: CASSPLAGRYEQFF. CDR3 bases: TGTGCCAGCAGCCCCCTGGCGGGGAGGTATGAGCAGTTCTTC.

This clonotype was observed a handful of times. V and J are TRBV19 and TRBJ1-2; possibly TRBD1 for D (5 bases). The CDR3 sequence is 12 residues long. Germline V gene sequence: CDR1 LNHDA, CDR2 SQIVND (reference sequence). The V end was cut by 5 bases, the J end by 4 bases, with 8 bases between. CDR3 DNA sequence: TGTGCCAGTAGTCGACAGACCTATGGCTACACCTTC. This sequence encodes CASSRQTYGYTF.

V is TRBV15 and J is TRBJ2-7, with D uncertain. This CDR3 is built from 15 residues. Germline CDR1 is LNHNV and CDR2 is YYDKDF (reference sequence). V lost 0 bases and J lost 2, with 11 bases in between. The CDR3 loop is CATSRDGEGTYEQYF. The DNA of the CDR3 is TGTGCCACCAGCAGAGATGGTGAAGGTACCTACGAGCAGTACTTC.

The chain combines TRBV6-4 with TRBJ2-1; 10 bases line up with TRBD2. V trimming: 6 bases; J trimming: 4 bases; junction bases outside the gene matches: 6. CDR3 length equals 15 residues. Germline loops: CDR1 MRHNA, CDR2 SNTAGT. CDR3 nucleotide sequence: TGTGCCAGCAGCAGAGAGCGGGGGGGGTACAATGAGCAGTTCTTC. This codes for CASSRERGGYNEQFF.

The chain couples TRBV28 to TRBJ2-2; D not resolved. The ends were cut back, 3 bases at V and 14 bases at J, with 22 bases in the middle. This CDR3 comprises 15 residues. The V gene's germline CDR1 is MDHEN and CDR2 SYDVKM. CDR3 region: CASSFTGALPEKLFF. The CDR3 DNA sequence: TGTGCCAGCAGTTTCACGGGCGCCCTACCCGAGAAACTGTTTTTT.

The CDR3 DNA is TGTGCCAGCAAACGACATTCCGTGGTGGGGGCCGAGCAGTACTTC. Protein product: CASKRHSVVGAEQYF. The V and J genes are TRBV12-3 or TRBV12-4 and TRBJ2-7; the D gene is possibly TRBD1 (6 bases). The length of the CDR3 is 15 residues. Trimming removed 7 bases from V and 6 bases from J, with 22 bases in between.

In its sample, this clonotype was seen a few times. The gene calls are TRBV29-1 and TRBJ1-2; 7 bases are shared with TRBD1. The CDR3 has 12 residues. The V segment lost 4 bases and the J segment 4 bases; nucleotides outside the gene matches: 3. Germline V gene data show CDR1 as SQVTM and CDR2 as ANQGSEA. CDR3: CSVAGQSYGYTF. The CDR3, as DNA: TGCAGCGTTGCGGGACAGAGCTATGGCTACACCTTC.

The sample holds a few counts of this clonotype. The chain employs TRBV12-3 or TRBV12-4 and TRBJ2-1, with a possible D match to TRBD1 (7 bases). V was clipped by 3 bases and J by 0 bases, with 9 bases between them. The CDR3 spans 15 residues. The CDR3 region has the DNA TGTGCCAGCAGTTTCCAGGGGGGCTCCTACAATGAGCAGTTCTTC. The encoded protein is CASSFQGGSYNEQFF.

J is TRBJ1-1 and V is TRBV2; no firm D call. Germline V gene data show CDR1 as SNHLY and CDR2 as FYNNEI. Trimming removed 8 bases at V and 7 bases at J, with 11 bases between. The CDR3 is 11 residues long. CDR3 bases: TGTGCCAGCCTACAAGCGGGTGAAGCTTTCTTT. As protein: CASLQAGEAFF.

This chain uses TRBV20-1 with TRBJ2-7; TRBD1 matches 9 bases. Trimming at V came to 6 bases and at J to 4 bases, leaving 10 bases not matched to a gene. The CDR3 contains 14 residues. Germline values: CDR1 DFQATT, CDR2 SNEGSKA (reference sequence). The CDR3 is CSAEPGTGQYEQYF. The CDR3 coding sequence is TGCAGTGCCGAACCCGGGACAGGGCAGTACGAGCAGTACTTC.

This clonotype was recorded a few times. The V gene is TRBV5-1, the J gene TRBJ2-7, with TRBD1 matching 7 bases. This CDR3 region has 15 residues. J lost 2 bases, V lost 5 bases, and 10 bases had no gene match. Germline V gene sequence: CDR1 SGHRS, CDR2 YFSETQ. Here the CDR3 DNA reads TGCGCCAGCAGTCGGGGACAGCCGTTGGCCTACGAGCAGTACTTC. Residues: CASSRGQPLAYEQYF. The full variable domain, its missing parts supplied by reference TRBV5-1 and TRBJ2-7, is KAGVTQTPRYLIKTRGQQVTLSCSPISGHRSVSWYQQTPGQGLQFLFEYFSETQRNKGNFPGRFSGRQFSNSRSEMNVSTLELGDSALYLCASSRGQPLAYEQYFGPGTRLTVT.

The chain links TRBV10-3 to TRBJ2-7; possible D gene TRBD2, 6 bases. This CDR3 is 14 amino acids long. CDR1 is ENHRY, CDR2 SYGVKD, per germline. The V end lost 0 bases, the J end lost 5 bases, and 11 bases lay between the germline ends. In DNA, the CDR3 is TGTGCCATCAGTGAGTCTGGGGGGATCCACGAGCAGTACTTC. Translation gives CAISESGGIHEQYF.

The V and J genes are TRBV20-1 and TRBJ2-3, with D possibly matching TRBD1 (7 bases). From germline, CDR1 is DFQATT and CDR2 SNEGSKA (reference sequence). V was clipped by 6 bases and J by 5 bases, with 18 bases between them. The CDR3 has 14 amino acids. The CDR3 here is CSAPAEGALDTQYF. The DNA for the CDR3 is TGCAGTGCGCCAGCGGAGGGGGCATTAGATACGCAGTATTTT.